These 20 T cell receptor beta chains share one sample of origin, sequenced in a study of cytomegalovirus exposure and HLA in healthy donors. PCR involved 60 Vbeta and 13 Jbeta primers. The method was immunoSEQ multiplex PCR; TCRdb's version includes in-frame clones alone and lacks a portion of them. The table includes some 130,000 clones, around four fifths detected once. Material: PBMCs. The receptors come from a woman aged 50 to 65 in good health and CMV-seropositive.

In its sample, this clone was seen once. The J gene is TRBJ1-4, the V gene TRBV18, with D possibly matching TRBD1 (5 bases). The V end was cut by 5 bases, the J end by 4 bases, with 8 bases between. From germline, CDR1 is KGHSH and CDR2 LQKENI. The CDR3 consists of 13 residues. The CDR3 is CASSEQGNEKLFF. CDR3 in DNA: TGTGCCAGCTCAGAGCAGGGTAATGAAAAACTGTTTTTT.

V is TRBV28 and J is TRBJ2-7, with TRBD2 as a possible D gene (6 bases). Trimming took 6 bases from V and 0 from J, leaving 12 bases between them. Germline CDR1 and CDR2: MDHEN and SYDVKM. The CDR3 totals 14 residues. The CDR3 region is CASSPGDRSYEQYF. The CDR3, as DNA: TGTGCCAGCAGCCCGGGAGACCGCTCCTACGAGCAGTACTTC.

The V gene is TRBV5-1, the J gene TRBJ2-1; D possibly corresponds to TRBD1 (5 bases). Trimming left V 4 bases short and J 3 bases short, with 11 bases between. The CDR3 consists of 14 residues. The V gene's germline CDR1 is SGHRS and CDR2 YFSETQ. The CDR3 here is CASSQMTDYNEQFF. The DNA of the CDR3 is TGCGCCAGCAGCCAGATGACAGACTACAATGAGCAGTTCTTC. Full variable domain (rest looked up from reference TRBV5-1 and TRBJ2-1): KAGVTQTPRYLIKTRGQQVTLSCSPISGHRSVSWYQQTPGQGLQFLFEYFSETQRNKGNFPGRFSGRQFSNSRSEMNVSTLELGDSALYLCASSQMTDYNEQFFGPGTRLTVL.

The J gene is TRBJ2-4, the V gene TRBV5-8; 9 nucleotides align to TRBD2. CDR1 and CDR2 from the germline V gene are SGHTS and YDEGEE. V trimming: 6 bases; J trimming: 9 bases; junction bases outside the gene matches: 10. The CDR3 has 14 residues. For the CDR3, the DNA is TGTGCCAGCACTTTCCCGGGGACTAGCTTCATTCAGTACTTC. This gives the protein CASTFPGTSFIQYF.

This CDR3 is CASSPRRGTEAFF. The CDR3 bases are TGTGCCAGCAGCCCCCGTCGGGGCACTGAAGCTTTCTTT. The chain has TRBV7-2 and TRBJ1-1; D not resolved. V was trimmed by 5 bases and J by 4 bases, leaving 11 bases between them. This CDR3 has 13 amino acids. Looked up from germline, CDR1 is SGHTA and CDR2 is FQGNSA.

The chain couples TRBV7-2 to TRBJ2-5; D not resolved. The CDR3 consists of 15 residues. CDR1 and CDR2 from the germline V gene are SGHTA and FQGNSA. V lost 2 bases and J 2 bases, leaving 12 bases between the germline ends. CDR3 coding DNA: TGTGCCAGCAGCTTAAGGCAGGTCCTTCAAGAGACCCAGTACTTC. This sequence encodes CASSLRQVLQETQYF.

V usage is TRBV5-1 and J usage is TRBJ1-2; possibly TRBD1 for D (5 bases). This CDR3 region has 14 residues. Germline V gene data show CDR1 as SGHRS and CDR2 as YFSETQ. V lost 2 bases and J 6 bases, leaving 14 bases between the germline ends. CDR3 protein: CASSLSTQGDGYTF. Here the CDR3 DNA reads TGCGCCAGCAGCTTAAGCACCCAAGGGGATGGCTACACCTTC.

The V call is TRBV5-1, the J call TRBJ2-1, with a possible D match to TRBD1 (7 bases). Germline V CDR1 and CDR2: SGHRS, YFSETQ. Trimming took off 3 bases at V and 9 bases at J, with 19 bases between the two ends. The CDR3 runs 15 residues. The chain's CDR3 is CASSSRQGGDSEQFF. In DNA form, the CDR3 reads TGCGCCAGCAGCTCAAGACAGGGAGGAGATTCTGAGCAGTTCTTC.

V gene TRBV4-2 combines with J gene TRBJ1-5; D is perhaps TRBD1 (6 bases). V lost 0 bases to trimming and J lost 7 bases, with 10 bases between them. This CDR3 is 14 amino acids long. The germline gives CDR1 LGHNA, CDR2 YNFKEQ. The CDR3 DNA sequence: TGTGCCAGCAGCCAAGACAGGGGCTGGCAGCCCCAGCATTTT. This sequence encodes CASSQDRGWQPQHF.

This clone was counted only a few times. The chain combines TRBV19 with TRBJ2-1; the match to TRBD1 covers 11 bases. CDR1 is LNHDA and CDR2 is SQIVND in the germline V gene (reference sequence). The CDR3 contains 16 residues. The V and J ends lost 3 bases and 3 bases, in that order; junction bases with no gene match: 4. The CDR3 spells CASSIRTGGFYNEQFF. For the CDR3, the DNA is TGTGCCAGTAGTATCCGGACAGGGGGCTTCTACAATGAGCAGTTCTTC.

Within the sample, this clone is large (0.1 to 1%). This chain uses TRBV4-1 with TRBJ2-7, with no clear D. Germline loops: CDR1 MGHRA, CDR2 YSYEKL. Between the trimmed V and J ends, which lost 0 bases and 2 bases, there was a span of 8 bases. This CDR3 is 14 amino acids long. The chain's CDR3 is CASSQEPTPYEQYF. The CDR3 DNA reads as TGCGCCAGCAGCCAAGAACCGACTCCCTACGAGCAGTACTTC.

This chain links TRBV7-6 with TRBJ2-5; TRBD1 matches at 8 bases. With the DNA end fitting TRBJ2-7 better, the J assignment may be wrong. The CDR3 has 15 amino acids. CDR1 SGHVS and CDR2 FNYEAQ come from the germline V gene. CDR3 loop: CASSHPLGQDHEQYF. The CDR3 DNA sequence: TGTGCCAGCAGCCACCCGTTGGGACAGGACCACGAGCAGTACTTC.

The gene calls are TRBV29-1 and TRBJ1-2; maybe TRBD1 (6 bases). The CDR3 has 12 amino acids. Germline CDR1 is SQVTM and CDR2 is ANQGSEA. Trimming removed 3 bases at V and 8 bases at J, with 13 bases between. CDR3 sequence (DNA): TGCAGCGTTGATACCGCAGGGGTCGGCTACACCTTC. As protein: CSVDTAGVGYTF.

This chain joins TRBV2 and TRBJ2-7; D gene ambiguous. The germline gives CDR1 SNHLY, CDR2 FYNNEI. The V and J ends lost 7 bases and 6 bases respectively, with 10 bases between them. The CDR3 is made up of 11 amino acids. The DNA for the CDR3 is TGTGCCAGCAAATCTGAGAGCGAGCAGTACTTC. Protein sequence: CASKSESEQYF.

V is TRBV27 and J is TRBJ1-2, with TRBD1 matching over 8 bases. With V trimmed by 4 bases and J by 7 bases, 8 bases remained unmatched. CDR1 is MNHEY, CDR2 SMNVEV, per germline (reference sequence). The CDR3 has 14 amino acids. The CDR3 protein is CASSSDRGLPGYTF. The CDR3 DNA reads TGTGCCAGCAGTTCTGACAGGGGTTTACCTGGCTACACCTTC.

CDR3 coding DNA: TGTGCCAGCAGCAGGAGGAGGAGCAATCAGCCCCAGCATTTT. Translated: CASSRRRSNQPQHF. The chain uses TRBV2 and TRBJ1-5; D uncertain. The ends were cut back, 6 bases at V and 1 base at J, with 10 bases in the middle. This CDR3 region has 14 residues. Germline CDR1 and CDR2: SNHLY and FYNNEI.

This clone was observed a few times. The CDR3 protein is CSASGVWEQYF. The CDR3 DNA reads TGCAGTGCTAGCGGTGTTTGGGAGCAGTACTTC. The gene calls are TRBV20-1 and TRBJ2-7, with no clear D. The V end lost 3 bases, the J end lost 7 bases, and 10 bases lay between the germline ends. CDR3 length equals 11 residues. The germline gives CDR1 DFQATT, CDR2 SNEGSKA (reference sequence).

CDR3 in DNA: TGTGCCAGCAGTTTGCCGACAGGGTTAAACATTCAGTACTTC. Its protein product is CASSLPTGLNIQYF. This chain uses TRBV28 with TRBJ2-4, with TRBD1 identical over 7 bases. CDR1 and CDR2 (germline): MDHEN, SYDVKM. The V segment lost 3 bases and the J segment 6 bases; nucleotides outside the gene matches: 5. The CDR3 totals 14 residues. The full variable domain, with the rest looked up from reference TRBV28 and TRBJ2-4, is DVKVTQSSRYLVKRTGEKVFLECVQDMDHENMFWYRQDPGLGLRLIYFSYDVKMKEKGDIPEGYSVSREKKERFSLILESASTNQTSMYLCASSLPTGLNIQYFGAGTRLSVL.

The rearrangement links TRBV28 to TRBJ2-4; D remains unclear. CDR3 length: 14 amino acids. Germline V gives CDR1 MDHEN, CDR2 SYDVKM. V was shortened by 3 bases and J by 4 bases, with 10 bases between the two germline ends. In DNA form, the CDR3 reads TGTGCCAGCAGTTTGCCGGGTAGAAAAAACATTCAGTACTTC. Amino acid sequence: CASSLPGRKNIQYF.

This clone was picked up one time. The V and J genes are TRBV10-3 and TRBJ1-6, with D perhaps TRBD1 (5 bases). The germline gives CDR1 ENHRY, CDR2 SYGVKD. V was cut by 0 bases and J by 7 bases, with 13 bases left in between. This CDR3 is 16 amino acids long. In DNA form, the CDR3 reads TGTGCCATCAGTGAGTCCAAGGGGAGGGGAAATTCACCCCTCCACTTT. It is translated as CAISESKGRGNSPLHF.